Detailed here is one T cell receptor beta chain. This clonotype has a handful of counts. Its antigen target is currently unknown. There are no base qualities to consult, and no much larger clone falls within one base. All donors were healthy Caucasians. Three pairs of female monozygotic twins, all aged about 18 to 29 years, were included in the twin cohort. Peripheral blood mononuclear cells were used as the source from which RNA for TCR libraries was isolated. The V and J ends are trimmed by 1 base and 5 bases, leaving 8 bases between them. The CDR3 goes from the cysteine to the phenylalanine over 13 residues. CDR3 DNA only is kept here, 39 bases in frame from base 1. CDR1 and CDR2 (MGHRA, YSYEKL) derive from the germline V gene. Receptors were amplified or captured by 5' RACE. Sequencing used an Illumina HiSeq 2000. A universal primer binding site was added through template switching, and the final cDNA carried a unique molecular identifier so that TCR cDNA molecules could be counted accurately. First-strand cDNA for TCR alpha and beta chains was synthesized from specific primers in the conserved constant-segment region. Each cDNA library was double barcoded, with a SMART-Mk sample barcode plus Illumina barcodes, to control for contamination. TruSeq adapter sequences along with Illumina sample barcodes were introduced in two successive PCR steps. The TCR alpha and beta cDNA libraries were sequenced on the Illumina HiSeq platform using custom primers. In the paper's pipeline: Unique molecular identifiers were extracted from raw reads with MiGEC, and CDR3 positions were determined with MiXCR. Recombination models were inferred per individual with the repgenHMM and IGoR tools using an EM algorithm. The tcR package in R was used for shared clonotype analysis, with sharing normalized by the product of cloneset sizes. To study raw recombination free of thymic and clonal selection effects, out-of-frame nonproductive sequences were analyzed. The raw public data were reprocessed by TCRdb itself: fastp quality trimming at Q25, MiXCR clonotype calling, in-frame beta chains only. Every CDR3 protein is listed once, alongside the most common genes and DNA of its rows. TCRdb's processing, not the authors', yielded these V and J calls. Within this sample are under 1 million distinct CDR3 sequences, with around 12% of them counted one time only. The biggest ten clones account for 1.5% to 2% of the sample.

This entry comes from a study of identical twins (TCRdb year 2016). Notes on the research overall: The study deep-sequenced TCR alpha and beta repertoires from monozygotic twins, unrelated adults of various ages and cord blood to test whether fetal clonotypes persist. To rule out contamination, replicate twin experiments were performed at different times with different library preparation protocols. The full study reports these points: Because the same donors could not be followed over many years, conclusions were based on cross-sectional statistical analysis. Abundant cord blood beta clonotypes had fewer insertions, young adult naive repertoires showed a similar but weaker trend, and memory repertoires showed no such trend. Out-of-frame TCR alpha sequences shared between twins showed an excess of low generation-probability sequences compared with coincidental sharing between unrelated individuals. Out-of-frame TCR alpha sharing in monozygotic twins was systematically underestimated by recombination models, whereas sharing between unrelated individuals was in agreement with the recombination models. Zero-insertion analyses could be partly confounded by invariant T cells such as MAIT and iNKT, though diverse VJ usage argued against such confounding for most clonotypes. A weaker excess of twin sharing was found in beta out-of-frame sequences because the signal-to-noise ratio was lowered by fewer shared sequences.

The same sample was also used in a study of yellow fever vaccine responses in identical twins. From that second study: According to the authors, the vaccine-induced T cell response in identical twins seemed to be partly convergent and partly specific to each individual. Focusing on identical twins, the study followed the T cell clones that responded to the vaccine, and did so with precision.

The sample taken for sequencing was PBMCs. The clonotype was recovered from a woman between 18 and 30 years old in good health. The rearrangement joined TRBV4-1 to TRBJ2-5; TRBD1 might be the D gene, on 5 matching bases. The nucleotides are TGCGCCAGCAGCCAAGCTAGGGGTGAGACCCAGTACTTC. The resulting protein is CASSQARGETQYF.